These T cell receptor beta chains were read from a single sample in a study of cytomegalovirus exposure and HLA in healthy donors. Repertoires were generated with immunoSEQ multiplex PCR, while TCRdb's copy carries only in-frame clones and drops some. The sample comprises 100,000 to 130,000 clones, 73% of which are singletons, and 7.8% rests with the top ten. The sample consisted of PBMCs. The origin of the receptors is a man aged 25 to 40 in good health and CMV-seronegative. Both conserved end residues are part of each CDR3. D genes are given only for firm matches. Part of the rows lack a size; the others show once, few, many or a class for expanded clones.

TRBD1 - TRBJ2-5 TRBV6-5 CASRTGGGETQYF TGTGCCAGCCGAACAGGGGGCGGGGAGACCCAGTACTTC
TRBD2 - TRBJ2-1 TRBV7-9 CASSSGLASNYNEQFF TGTGCCAGCAGCTCGGGACTAGCGTCAAACTACAATGAGCAGTTCTTC
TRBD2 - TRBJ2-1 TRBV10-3 CAISDLASGGSQFF TGTGCCATCAGTGATCTGGCTAGCGGGGGCTCGCAGTTCTTC
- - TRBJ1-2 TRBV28 CASSLGRGVTVLSDGYTF TGTGCCAGCAGTTTAGGAAGGGGTGTAACCGTATTGTCTGATGGCTACACCTTC
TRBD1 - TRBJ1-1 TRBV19 CASSTRTGSTEAFF TGTGCCAGTAGTACCCGGACAGGGAGCACTGAAGCTTTCTTT
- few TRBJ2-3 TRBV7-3 CASSLWWRGQGPDTQYF TGTGCCAGCAGCTTATGGTGGCGGGGGCAGGGTCCAGATACGCAGTATTTT
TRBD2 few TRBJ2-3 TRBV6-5 CASSPGTSLSDTQYF TGTGCCAGCAGCCCCGGGACTAGTCTTTCTGATACGCAGTATTTT
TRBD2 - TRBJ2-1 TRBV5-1 CASSLELAGAYNEQFF TGCGCCAGCAGCTTGGAGCTAGCGGGGGCGTACAATGAGCAGTTCTTC
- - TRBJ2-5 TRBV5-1 CASSLQGLSQETQYF TGCGCCAGCAGCTTGCAGGGACTCTCTCAAGAGACCCAGTACTTC
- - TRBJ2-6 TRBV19 CASSAGSGANVLTF TGTGCCAGTAGTGCAGGGTCCGGGGCCAACGTCCTGACTTTC
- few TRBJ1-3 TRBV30 CAWSAKRQSSGNTIYF TGTGCCTGGAGCGCGAAGAGACAGAGCTCTGGAAACACCATATATTTT
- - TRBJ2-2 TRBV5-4 CASSSPGGLTGELFF TGTGCCAGCAGCTCGCCTGGGGGCCTCACCGGGGAGCTGTTTTTT
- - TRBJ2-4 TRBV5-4 CATRTEVGKNIQYF TGTGCTACCCGTACGGAGGTCGGCAAAAACATTCAGTACTTC
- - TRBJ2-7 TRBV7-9 CASSPPPRVVWSYEQYF TGTGCCAGCAGCCCCCCGCCGAGGGTGGTATGGTCCTACGAGCAGTACTTC
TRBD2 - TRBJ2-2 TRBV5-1 CASSFKAGGTGELFF TGCGCCAGCAGCTTCAAAGCGGGAGGGACCGGGGAGCTGTTTTTT
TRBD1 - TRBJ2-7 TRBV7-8 CASSLLSGQGYEQYF TGTGCCAGCAGCTTGCTGTCGGGACAGGGCTACGAGCAGTACTTC
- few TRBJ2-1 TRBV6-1 CASSARTLSSYNEQFF TGTGCCAGCAGTGCCAGGACATTGAGCTCCTACAATGAGCAGTTCTTC
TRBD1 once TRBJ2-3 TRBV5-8 CASSRDRGTDTQYF TGTGCCAGCTCCCGGGACAGGGGGACAGATACGCAGTATTTT
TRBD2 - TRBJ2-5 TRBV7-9 CASSLGTSGIQETQYF TGTGCCAGCAGCTTAGGTACTAGCGGGATTCAAGAGACCCAGTACTTC
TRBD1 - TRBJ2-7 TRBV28 CASRTGPSYEQYF TGTGCCAGCAGGACAGGGCCATCCTACGAGCAGTACTTC
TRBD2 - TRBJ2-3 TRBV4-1 CASSQGFGGGTTDTQYF TGCGCCAGCAGCCAAGGATTCGGCGGGGGGACCACAGATACGCAGTATTTT
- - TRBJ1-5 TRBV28 CAIRRSGGRNQPQHF TGTGCCATCCGGAGATCGGGGGGCCGCAATCAGCCCCAGCATTTT
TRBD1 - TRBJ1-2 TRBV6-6 CASRPPDRGVGYTF TGTGCCAGCAGGCCACCCGACAGGGGGGTGGGCTACACCTTC
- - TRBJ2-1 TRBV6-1 CASSEPTGRNEQFF TGTGCCAGCAGTGAACCCACAGGTAGAAATGAGCAGTTCTTC
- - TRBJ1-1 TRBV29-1 CSVGQGATEAFF TGCAGCGTTGGTCAAGGGGCCACTGAAGCTTTCTTT
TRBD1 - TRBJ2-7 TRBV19 CASSSTGRREQYF TGTGCCAGTAGCTCGACAGGGAGAAGAGAGCAGTACTTC
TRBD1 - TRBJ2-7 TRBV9 CASSVGQGAEQYF TGTGCCAGCAGCGTAGGGCAGGGGGCCGAGCAGTACTTC
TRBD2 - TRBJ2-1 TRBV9 CASSAAGTSGSVYNEQFF TGTGCCAGCAGCGCAGCCGGGACTAGCGGGAGTGTATACAATGAGCAGTTCTTC
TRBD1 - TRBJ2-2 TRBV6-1 CASSGNHRGRTGELFF TGTGCCAGCAGTGGAAACCACAGGGGTAGGACCGGGGAGCTGTTTTTT
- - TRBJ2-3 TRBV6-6 CASSDSTSTDTQYF TGTGCCAGCAGTGACTCAACTAGCACAGATACGCAGTATTTT
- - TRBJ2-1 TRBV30 CAWSYGTEQFF TGTGCCTGGAGTTACGGGACAGAGCAGTTCTTC
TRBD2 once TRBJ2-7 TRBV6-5 CASRGTSGRPGEQYF TGTGCCAGCAGGGGGACTAGCGGGAGGCCGGGCGAGCAGTACTTC
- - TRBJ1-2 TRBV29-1 CSVVEGGANYGYTF TGCAGCGTTGTTGAGGGTGGAGCTAACTATGGCTACACCTTC
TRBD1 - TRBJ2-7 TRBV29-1 CSVERTGSYEQYF TGCAGCGTTGAAAGGACAGGCTCCTACGAGCAGTACTTC
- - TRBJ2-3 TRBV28 CASGGFTDTQYF TGTGCCAGCGGTGGCTTCACAGATACGCAGTATTTT
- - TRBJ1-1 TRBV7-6 CASSLEQSNTEAFF TGTGCCAGCAGCTTAGAACAGTCGAACACTGAAGCTTTCTTT
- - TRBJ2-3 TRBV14 CASSQGRGFGYTQYF TGTGCCAGCAGCCAAGGTAGAGGTTTCGGATATACGCAGTATTTT
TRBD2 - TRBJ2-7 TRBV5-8 CASTQSTSGTFYEQYF TGTGCCAGCACCCAATCGACTAGCGGGACCTTCTACGAGCAGTACTTC
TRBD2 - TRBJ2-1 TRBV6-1 CASSEILREHNEQFF TGTGCCAGCAGTGAAATCTTGCGGGAGCACAATGAGCAGTTCTTC
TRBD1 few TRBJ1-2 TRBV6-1 CASRQGDGYTF TGTGCCAGTCGACAGGGGGACGGCTACACCTTC